This T cell receptor (beta chain) is from a study of cytomegalovirus exposure and HLA in healthy donors. This CDR3 is 13 amino acids long. Per germline, CDR1 SGHVS and CDR2 FQNEAQ. With 4 bases removed from V and 1 base from J, the gap between germline ends came to 7 bases. It was with 60 Vbeta and 13 Jbeta primers that the PCR ran. Method: immunoSEQ multiplex PCR; TCRdb's copy keeps in-frame clones and lacks some. Of 200,000 to 250,000 clones in the sample, 82% are singletons; the top ten hold less than 3%. In regard to this clone: Antigen unknown.

Study outcomes and limitations: The study put around 180 TCR beta chains on its list as cytomegalovirus-associated. Most subjects had HLA-A and HLA-B alleles reportedly predicted accurately by TCR beta sequences. Several V segments, TRBV6-2 and TRBV6-3 among them, could not be told apart and were dropped.

The sequence was obtained from a woman aged 40 to 55 in good health and CMV-seronegative. This chain links TRBV7-8 with TRBJ1-1; D unresolved. The sample taken for sequencing was PBMCs. The CDR3 bases are TGTGCCAGCAGCTCCGGGAGGAACACTGAAGCTTTCTTT. It specifies CASSSGRNTEAFF.